This entry lists 15 T cell receptor beta chains sequenced from one sample in a study of cytomegalovirus exposure and HLA in healthy donors. Researchers ran the PCR with 60 Vbeta and 13 Jbeta primers. The assay was immunoSEQ multiplex PCR, and TCRdb's table has in-frame clones only and misses some. The sample lists 150,000 or so clones; approximately 80% were seen once. Sequencing was carried out using PBMCs. The origin of the receptors is a woman aged 35 to 49 in good health and CMV-seropositive.

This clone was observed a single time. The chain has TRBV6-4 and TRBJ2-1; weak D call: TRBD1 (5 bases). The CDR3 runs 14 residues. Trimming cost V 4 bases and J 8 bases, with 15 bases left between them. Germline CDR1 is MRHNA and CDR2 is SNTAGT. The CDR3 sequence: CASSVSAGNHEQFF. The CDR3 DNA reads TGTGCCAGCAGTGTGTCGGCAGGGAACCATGAGCAGTTCTTC.

Turning to this clone: Within the sample, other DNA sequences also encode this same CDR3. The V gene is TRBV9, the J gene TRBJ2-5; D is perhaps TRBD2 (6 bases). CDR1 SGDLS and CDR2 YYNGEE come from the germline V gene. This CDR3 is 15 amino acids long. The ends were cut back, 0 bases at V and 2 bases at J, with 11 bases in the middle. The CDR3 bases are TGTGCCAGCAGCGTAGCCGGAGGGACTCAAGAGACCCAGTACTTC. As protein: CASSVAGGTQETQYF. The full variable domain, completed using reference TRBV9 and TRBJ2-5, is DSGVTQTPKHLITATGQRVTLRCSPRSGDLSVYWYQQSLDQGLQFLIQYYNGEERAKGNILERFSAQQFPDLHSELNLSSLELGDSALYFCASSVAGGTQETQYFGPGTRLLVL.

The genes are TRBV19 and TRBJ1-2; perhaps TRBD1 as D (5 bases). V was cut by 8 bases and J by 0 bases, with 13 bases left in between. Per germline, CDR1 LNHDA and CDR2 SQIVND (reference sequence). The CDR3 is made up of 14 amino acids. The CDR3, as DNA: TGTGCCAGTGGGGGGGGTCCTGCTAACTATGGCTACACCTTC. Its protein is CASGGGPANYGYTF.

The genes are TRBV29-1 and TRBJ2-7, with 11 bases that match TRBD2. Germline CDR1 reads SQVTM; CDR2 reads ANQGSEA. V dropped 5 bases and J dropped 0; count of bases not matched to a gene: 6. This CDR3 is built from 15 residues. The CDR3, as DNA: TGCAGCGTTTTCGCTAGCGGGGGGAGCTCCTACGAGCAGTACTTC. Its protein is CSVFASGGSSYEQYF.

This clone has just a few counts. The rearrangement uses TRBV4-2 and TRBJ2-5, with a possible D match to TRBD2 (6 bases). The J call could be wrong; TRBJ2-7 is a better fit for the DNA end. CDR3 size: 16 residues. Germline-derived CDR1 and CDR2 are LGHNA and YNFKEQ. CDR3 in DNA: TGTGCCAGCAGCCAGGGGGACGGGAGCAACTCCTACGAGCAGTACTTC. Protein sequence: CASSQGDGSNSYEQYF.

The CDR3 loop reads CASSPRDRVVTDTQYF. The CDR3 DNA sequence: TGTGCCAGCTCACCCCGCGATAGAGTTGTGACAGATACGCAGTATTTT. This sequence joins TRBV18 and TRBJ2-3; D uncertain. Per germline, CDR1 KGHSH and CDR2 LQKENI. The germline V and J ends were trimmed by 3 bases and 3 bases, with 16 bases remaining between them. This CDR3 is built from 16 residues.

The V call is TRBV5-1, the J call TRBJ2-3; D unresolved. Germline CDR1 is SGHRS and CDR2 is YFSETQ. This CDR3 contains 11 residues. Trimming pared 0 bases from V and 6 bases from J, leaving 2 bases between. The CDR3, as DNA: TGCGCCAGCAGCTTGGCTGATACGCAGTATTTT. Residues: CASSLADTQYF.

J is TRBJ2-1 and V is TRBV5-1, with D tentatively TRBD1 (5 bases). CDR3 size: 15 residues. Germline CDR1 is SGHRS and CDR2 is YFSETQ. V lost 4 bases to trimming and J lost 2 bases, with 13 bases between them. The CDR3 is CASSSGQGAYNEQFF. DNA of the CDR3: TGCGCCAGCAGCAGTGGACAAGGGGCCTACAATGAGCAGTTCTTC.

This clone has just a few counts. J is TRBJ2-7 and V is TRBV28; 7 nucleotides line up with TRBD1. Losses at the gene ends were 6 bases for V and 2 bases for J; bases not matched to a gene: 7. The CDR3 spans 14 residues. Germline V gives CDR1 MDHEN, CDR2 SYDVKM. The CDR3 loop is CASRAGTVTYEQYF. Written as DNA, the CDR3 is TGTGCCAGCAGGGCCGGGACAGTAACCTACGAGCAGTACTTC.

This chain joins TRBV30 and TRBJ1-5, with a possible D match to TRBD1 (6 bases). Per germline, CDR1 GTSNPN and CDR2 SVGIG (reference sequence). CDR3 length: 16 residues. V was shortened by 0 bases and J by 6 bases, with 18 bases between the two germline ends. The CDR3 spells CAWSVRFGGAGQPQHF. The CDR3 bases are TGTGCCTGGAGTGTACGGTTCGGGGGGGCTGGTCAGCCCCAGCATTTT.

The chain links TRBV7-2 to TRBJ2-1; 8 bases fit TRBD2. Germline V gene data show CDR1 as SGHTA and CDR2 as FQGNSA. The CDR3 loop spans 15 amino acids. V dropped 1 base and J dropped 7; count of bases not matched to a gene: 6. The CDR3 loop reads CASSLGSGSVNEQFF. The CDR3, as DNA: TGTGCCAGCAGCTTAGGGAGCGGGAGTGTTAATGAGCAGTTCTTC.

V is TRBV27 and J is TRBJ2-7; 9 bases fit TRBD2. The CDR3 consists of 15 residues. Germline lookup yields CDR1 MNHEY and CDR2 SMNVEV (reference sequence). Unmatched junction bases numbered 6, after V lost 2 bases and J lost 4 bases. CDR3: CASSLGGLATYEQYF. The CDR3, as DNA: TGTGCCAGCAGTTTAGGGGGACTAGCAACTTACGAGCAGTACTTC.

The chain combines TRBV4-2 with TRBJ1-4; no clear D. Trimming took off 2 bases at V and 0 bases at J, with 10 bases between the two ends. There are 16 residues in the CDR3. Germline V lookup: CDR1 LGHNA, CDR2 YNFKEQ. CDR3 coding DNA: TGTGCCAGCAGCCAACTCGCGGGAACAACTAATGAAAAACTGTTTTTT. The encoded protein is CASSQLAGTTNEKLFF.

The CDR3 reads CARSLCLAGGPEFVEQFF. DNA for the CDR3: TGTGCCAGAAGCTTGTGTCTAGCGGGAGGGCCTGAGTTTGTTGAGCAGTTCTTC. The rearrangement links TRBV5-3 to TRBJ2-1; 12 bases fit TRBD2. TRBV5-3 is noted as an ORF with a role that remains uncertain. This CDR3 region has 18 residues. Unmatched junction bases numbered 14, after V lost 1 base and J lost 9 bases.

The chain combines TRBV6-1 with TRBJ2-5, with D possibly TRBD2 on 6 matching bases. The CDR3 covers 14 residues. Deletions cut 4 bases from V and 4 bases from J, with 13 bases between. CDR1 MNHNS and CDR2 SASEGT come from the germline V gene. DNA for the CDR3: TGTGCCAGCAGTGCGTACCAGGGAGGAGAGACCCAGTACTTC. This encodes CASSAYQGGETQYF.